The clone carrying this T cell receptor beta chain has more than one count but fewer than ten. This record comes from a study of technical replicates of blood from several donors. CDR1 is SGHRS and CDR2 is YFSETQ in the germline V gene. V lost 4 bases and J lost 5; bases outside the gene matches: 5. The CDR3 covers 14 residues. Here immunoSEQ multiplex PCR was the method, and the copy in TCRdb shows in-frame clones only, minus some. Here the sample spans 70,000 to 95,000 clones, approximately 94% being singletons. This receptor was taken from a human donor in good health. The chain couples TRBV5-1 to TRBJ1-4, with 7 bases matching TRBD1. Sequencing used T cells isolated from PBMCs. The CDR3 nucleotides read TGCGCCAGCAGCCAGACAGGGATCAATGAAAAACTGTTTTTT. Translated: CASSQTGINEKLFF.